Listed here are 24 T cell receptor beta chains from one sample, sequenced in a study of control samples from healthy donors and cancer patients. The repertoire was sequenced with immunoSEQ multiplex PCR; TCRdb's copy has only in-frame clones and lacks some. Of about 69,000 clones listed, about four fifths are singletons. Sample: PBMCs. These receptors came from a woman aged 45 to 65 with lung cancer.

J is TRBJ1-5 and V is TRBV5-1, with D maybe TRBD1 (6 bases). CDR1 and CDR2 (germline): SGHRS, YFSETQ. The CDR3 consists of 16 residues. The ends were cut back, 2 bases at V and 0 bases at J, with 12 bases in the middle. CDR3: CASSLQGPYSNQPQHF. In DNA form, the CDR3 reads TGCGCCAGCAGCTTACAGGGTCCATATAGCAATCAGCCCCAGCATTTT.

The count of this clone is one. This chain links TRBV9 with TRBJ2-1; TRBD1 agrees at 9 bases. V lost 3 bases to trimming and J lost 8 bases; unmatched junction nucleotides: 12. CDR3 length: 16 residues. Germline CDR1 reads SGDLS; CDR2 reads YYNGEE. CDR3 coding DNA: TGTGCCAGCAGCGCCCCCGGGACAGGGCAATACGATGAGCAGTTCTTC. This encodes CASSAPGTGQYDEQFF. The entire variable domain, with the rest obtained from reference TRBV9 and TRBJ2-1, is as follows: DSGVTQTPKHLITATGQRVTLRCSPRSGDLSVYWYQQSLDQGLQFLIQYYNGEERAKGNILERFSAQQFPDLHSELNLSSLELGDSALYFCASSAPGTGQYDEQFFGPGTRLTVL.

This chain links TRBV27 with TRBJ1-1; a weak D match, TRBD1 (5 bases). The germline gives CDR1 MNHEY, CDR2 SMNVEV (reference sequence). V was clipped by 4 bases and J by 4 bases, with 10 bases between them. CDR3 size: 13 residues. CDR3 loop: CASSSRVGTEAFF. In DNA form, the CDR3 reads TGTGCCAGCAGTTCCAGGGTTGGCACTGAAGCTTTCTTT.

The rearrangement links TRBV6-2 or TRBV6-3 to TRBJ2-1; possible D gene TRBD2, 5 bases. The CDR3 consists of 14 residues. Germline CDR1 and CDR2: MNHEY and SVGEGT. Trimming removed 0 bases at V and 4 bases at J, with 7 bases between. CDR3 protein: CASSYSGVYNEQFF. The CDR3 DNA is TGTGCCAGCAGTTACTCCGGGGTTTACAATGAGCAGTTCTTC.

The chain joins TRBV4-3 to TRBJ1-1; 8 bases fit TRBD1. This CDR3 has 13 residues. Germline V CDR1 and CDR2: LGHNA, YSLEER. J gave up 11 bases and V 4 bases, and 9 bases lay outside the gene matches. The CDR3, as DNA: TGCGCCAGCAGCCTGACAGGGGCTCGAGAGGCTTTCTTT. Translated, it gives CASSLTGAREAFF.

The V call is TRBV12-3 or TRBV12-4, the J call TRBJ1-6, with 9 bases fitting TRBD1. The V gene end was trimmed by 6 bases and the J gene end by 8 bases; junction bases not matched to a gene: 2. There are 13 residues in the CDR3. The CDR3 DNA is TGTGCCAGCAGGGGACAGGGCCATTCACCCCTCCACTTT. Translating gives CASRGQGHSPLHF.

The V gene is TRBV15, the J gene TRBJ2-7; D not certain. Trimming took 0 bases from V and 6 from J, leaving 21 bases between them. Germline V CDR1 and CDR2: LNHNV, YYDKDF (reference sequence). The CDR3 has 17 residues. CDR3 bases: TGTGCCACCAGCAGAGATATTCCCGTTTCTGTCACCTTCGAGCAGTACTTC. As protein: CATSRDIPVSVTFEQYF.

This rearrangement joins TRBV6-1 to TRBJ2-7, with a weak D call TRBD1 (5 bases). V lost 0 bases and J 6 bases, leaving 6 bases between the germline ends. CDR1 is MNHNS, CDR2 SASEGT, per germline. The length of the CDR3 is 12 residues. Here the CDR3 DNA reads TGTGCCAGCAGTGAAGCGGACACCGAGCAGTACTTC. The encoded protein is CASSEADTEQYF.

The table lists this clone with a count of one. V and J are TRBV30 and TRBJ1-3; TRBD1 aligns across 8 bases. The length of the CDR3 is 15 residues. Germline V gene sequence: CDR1 GTSNPN, CDR2 SVGIG (reference sequence). V was pared by 2 bases and J by 2 bases, with 5 bases of the junction left unmatched. For the CDR3, the DNA is TGTGCCTGGAGTCTAACGGACAGGGCTGGAAACACCATATATTTT. This translates into CAWSLTDRAGNTIYF.

The chain employs TRBV2 and TRBJ2-7; weak D call: TRBD1 (5 bases). The germline gives CDR1 SNHLY, CDR2 FYNNEI. With 6 bases removed from V and 6 bases from J, the gap between germline ends came to 12 bases. The CDR3 has 12 amino acids. Written as DNA, the CDR3 is TGTGCCAGCAGCAGATGGGGCCCCGAGCAGTACTTC. Amino acids: CASSRWGPEQYF.

The chain couples TRBV2 to TRBJ1-1; TRBD1 might be the D (5 bases). Trimming shortened V by 6 bases and J by 1 base, and 9 bases separated the two germline ends. This CDR3 contains 13 residues. The germline CDR1 and CDR2 sequences are SNHLY and FYNNEI. The CDR3 DNA is TGTGCCAGCAGCTTTGACAGGAACACTGAAGCTTTCTTT. It is translated as CASSFDRNTEAFF.

This rearrangement joins TRBV7-2 to TRBJ1-2, with a tentative D call TRBD1 (6 bases). Trimming pared 5 bases from V and 4 bases from J, leaving 8 bases between. CDR3 length: 12 residues. CDR1 and CDR2 from the germline V gene are SGHTA and FQGNSA. DNA of the CDR3: TGTGCCAGCAGCAGGGGGGCCTATGGCTACACCTTC. It translates to CASSRGAYGYTF.

The V gene is TRBV11-3, the J gene TRBJ2-1; a weak D match, TRBD1 (5 bases). Germline lookup yields CDR1 SGHNT and CDR2 YENEEA. The CDR3 contains 15 residues. The germline V and J ends were trimmed by 4 bases and 3 bases, with 13 bases remaining between them. The CDR3 nucleotides read TGTGCCAGCAGCTCGTTAGAGACAGTCTACAATGAGCAGTTCTTC. Amino acid sequence: CASSSLETVYNEQFF.

V is TRBV7-2 and J is TRBJ2-2; D is unresolved. CDR3 length equals 11 residues. Between the trimmed V and J ends, which lost 5 bases and 6 bases, there was a span of 4 bases. The germline CDR1 and CDR2 sequences are SGHTA and FQGNSA. CDR3 sequence reads: CASSQAGELFF. For the CDR3, the DNA is TGTGCCAGCAGCCAAGCCGGGGAGCTGTTTTTT.

The chain carries TRBV19 and TRBJ1-1, with unresolved D. Germline V gene sequence: CDR1 LNHDA, CDR2 SQIVND (reference sequence). Trimming removed 3 bases from V and 4 bases from J, with 9 bases in between. The CDR3 extends over 13 amino acids. The CDR3 protein is CASSMGKGTEAFF. In DNA, the CDR3 is TGTGCCAGTAGTATGGGAAAAGGCACTGAAGCTTTCTTT. Filled out from reference TRBV19 and TRBJ1-1, the complete variable domain reads DGGITQSPKYLFRKEGQNVTLSCEQNLNHDAMYWYRQDPGQGLRLIYYSQIVNDFQKGDIAEGYSVSREKKESFPLTVTSAQKNPTAFYLCASSMGKGTEAFFGQGTRLTVV.

This chain connects TRBV7-9 to TRBJ1-5; D uncertain. The germline V gene has CDR1 SEHNR and CDR2 FQNEAQ (reference sequence). CDR3 length: 14 residues. V was trimmed by 1 base and J by 3 bases, leaving 7 bases between them. As DNA, the CDR3 is TGTGCCAGCAGCTTAGAAGGGTTCAATCAGCCCCAGCATTTT. It translates to CASSLEGFNQPQHF.

V usage is TRBV6-6 and J usage is TRBJ1-2, with D uncertain. V gave up 5 bases and J gave up 7 bases, with 14 bases separating them. This CDR3 is 13 amino acids long. Germline V CDR1 and CDR2: MNHNY, SVGAGI (reference sequence). The DNA for the CDR3 is TGTGCCAGCAGTCCCGAACTTGAGGCTGGCTACACCTTC. Residues: CASSPELEAGYTF.

This clone has just one count. V is TRBV29-1 and J is TRBJ2-3; 13 positions agree with TRBD2. The CDR3 has 17 residues. Germline CDR1 is SQVTM and CDR2 is ANQGSEA. V was clipped by 7 bases and J by 2 bases; unmatched bases: 12. The DNA for the CDR3 is TGCAGCGCTCGGAGGACTAGCGGGGGTCCCCTCACAGATACGCAGTATTTT. It is translated as CSARRTSGGPLTDTQYF.

This chain links TRBV27 with TRBJ2-1; no definite D call. Trimming removed 3 bases at V and 5 bases at J, with 11 bases between. This CDR3 is 14 amino acids long. Germline lookup yields CDR1 MNHEY and CDR2 SMNVEV (reference sequence). The CDR3 loop is CASSLGQEDNEQFF. In DNA form, the CDR3 reads TGTGCCAGCAGTTTGGGCCAGGAAGACAATGAGCAGTTCTTC.

This clone was counted once. This rearrangement joins TRBV5-1 to TRBJ1-6; 9 bases map to TRBD1. The V and J ends lost 4 bases and 10 bases, in that order; junction bases with no gene match: 6. This CDR3 has 14 amino acids. Germline V gene data show CDR1 as SGHRS and CDR2 as YFSETQ. The CDR3 DNA reads TGCGCCAGCAGCCTCGACAGGGGGACCTCACCCCTCCACTTT. Its protein is CASSLDRGTSPLHF.

This chain uses TRBV5-1 with TRBJ2-7; possibly TRBD1 or TRBD2 for D (7 bases each). With 4 bases removed from V and 3 bases from J, the gap between germline ends came to 14 bases. This CDR3 contains 14 residues. From germline, CDR1 is SGHRS and CDR2 YFSETQ. The CDR3 here is CASSPSGDSYEQYF. The DNA for the CDR3 is TGCGCCAGCAGCCCAAGCGGGGACAGCTACGAGCAGTACTTC.

The genes are TRBV7-7 and TRBJ1-3; no reliable D call. From germline, CDR1 is SSHAT and CDR2 FNYEAQ (reference sequence). This CDR3 contains 11 residues. V shed 6 bases and J shed 6 bases, with 6 bases lying between them. The DNA for the CDR3 is TGTGCCAGCAGGCCACTAAACACCATATATTTT. Translating it yields CASRPLNTIYF.

The CDR3 reads CASSYRNRGHEQYF. The CDR3 DNA is TGTGCCAGCAGTTACCGCAACAGGGGGCATGAGCAGTACTTC. The rearrangement links TRBV6-5 to TRBJ2-7; 9 bases are a match to TRBD1. From germline, CDR1 is MNHEY and CDR2 SVGAGI. The CDR3 spans 14 residues. V lost 2 bases to trimming and J lost 7 bases; unmatched junction nucleotides: 6.

The DNA of the CDR3 is TGTGCCAGCAGTTACAGCGGGGGCCAAAGCAACGAGCAGTACTTC. Protein sequence: CASSYSGGQSNEQYF. The rearrangement links TRBV6-2 or TRBV6-3 to TRBJ2-7; TRBD2 agrees at 8 bases. The CDR3 covers 15 residues. From germline, CDR1 is MNHEY and CDR2 SVGEGT. V lost 2 bases to trimming and J lost 5 bases; unmatched junction nucleotides: 8.